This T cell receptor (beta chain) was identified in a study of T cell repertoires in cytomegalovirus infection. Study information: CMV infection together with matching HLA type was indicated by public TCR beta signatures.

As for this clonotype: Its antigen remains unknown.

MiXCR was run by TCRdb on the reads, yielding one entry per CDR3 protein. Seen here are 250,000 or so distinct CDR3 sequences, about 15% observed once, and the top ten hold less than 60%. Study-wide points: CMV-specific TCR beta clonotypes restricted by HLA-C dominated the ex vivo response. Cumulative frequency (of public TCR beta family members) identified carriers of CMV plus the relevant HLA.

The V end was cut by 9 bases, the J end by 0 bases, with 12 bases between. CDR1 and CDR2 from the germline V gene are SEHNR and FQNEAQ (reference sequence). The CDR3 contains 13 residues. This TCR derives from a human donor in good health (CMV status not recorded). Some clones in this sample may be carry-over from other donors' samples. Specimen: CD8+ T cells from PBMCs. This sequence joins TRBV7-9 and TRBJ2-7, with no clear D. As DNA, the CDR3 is TGTGCCAGTAGGACCGACACCTCCTACGAGCAGTACTTC. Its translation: CASRTDTSYEQYF.